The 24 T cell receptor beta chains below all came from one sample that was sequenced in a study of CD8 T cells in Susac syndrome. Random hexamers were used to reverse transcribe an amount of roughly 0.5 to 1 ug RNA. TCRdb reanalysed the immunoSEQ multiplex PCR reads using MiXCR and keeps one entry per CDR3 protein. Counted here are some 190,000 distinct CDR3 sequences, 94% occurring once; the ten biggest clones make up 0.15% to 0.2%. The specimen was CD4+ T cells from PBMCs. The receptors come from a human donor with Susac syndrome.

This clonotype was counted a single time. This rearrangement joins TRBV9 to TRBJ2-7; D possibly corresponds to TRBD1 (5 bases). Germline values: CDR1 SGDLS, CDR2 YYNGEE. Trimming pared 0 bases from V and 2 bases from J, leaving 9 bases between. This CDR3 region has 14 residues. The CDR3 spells CASSVGTQAYEQYF. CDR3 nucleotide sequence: TGTGCCAGCAGCGTAGGGACACAGGCCTACGAGCAGTACTTC.

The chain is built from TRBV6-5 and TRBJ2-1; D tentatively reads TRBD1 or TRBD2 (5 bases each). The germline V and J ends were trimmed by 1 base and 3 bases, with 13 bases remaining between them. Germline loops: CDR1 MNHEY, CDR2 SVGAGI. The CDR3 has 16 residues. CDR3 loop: CASSYWMGRDYNEQFF. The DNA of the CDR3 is TGTGCCAGCAGTTACTGGATGGGACGTGACTACAATGAGCAGTTCTTC.

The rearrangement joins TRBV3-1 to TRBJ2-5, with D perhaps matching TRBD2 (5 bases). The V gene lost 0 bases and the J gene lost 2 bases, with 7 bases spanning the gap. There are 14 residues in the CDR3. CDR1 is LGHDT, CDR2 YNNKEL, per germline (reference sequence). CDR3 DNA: TGTGCCAGCAGCCAAGATCTAGCACAAGAGACCCAGTACTTC. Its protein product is CASSQDLAQETQYF.

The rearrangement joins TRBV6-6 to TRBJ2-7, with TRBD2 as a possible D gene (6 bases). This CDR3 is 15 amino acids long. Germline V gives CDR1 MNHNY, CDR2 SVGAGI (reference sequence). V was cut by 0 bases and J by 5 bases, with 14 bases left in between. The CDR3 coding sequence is TGTGCCAGCAGTTACTCCCCCGGAGGGGTCCACGAGCAGTACTTC. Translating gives CASSYSPGGVHEQYF.

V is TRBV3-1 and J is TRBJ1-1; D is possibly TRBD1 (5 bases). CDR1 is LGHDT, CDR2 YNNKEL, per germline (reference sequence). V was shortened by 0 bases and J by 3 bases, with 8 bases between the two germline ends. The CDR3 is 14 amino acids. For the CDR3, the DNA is TGTGCCAGCAGCCAAGAGGGAGGGGACACTGAAGCTTTCTTT. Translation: CASSQEGGDTEAFF.

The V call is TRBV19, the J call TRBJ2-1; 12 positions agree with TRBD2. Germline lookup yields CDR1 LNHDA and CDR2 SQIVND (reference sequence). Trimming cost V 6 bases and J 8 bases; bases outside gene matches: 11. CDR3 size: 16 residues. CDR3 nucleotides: TGTGCCAGTAGCAGACTAGCGGGGGCATCGGCCGATGAGCAGTTCTTC. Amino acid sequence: CASSRLAGASADEQFF.

CDR3 sequence: CASCTGDSSNYGYTF. CDR3 DNA: TGTGCCAGCTGCACAGGGGACTCATCTAACTATGGCTACACCTTC. This chain links TRBV6-5 with TRBJ1-2; 7 bases line up with TRBD1. The junction had 9 bases not matched to a gene; V was cut back by 8 bases and J by 0 bases. This CDR3 is 15 amino acids long. Germline V gene sequence: CDR1 MNHEY, CDR2 SVGAGI.

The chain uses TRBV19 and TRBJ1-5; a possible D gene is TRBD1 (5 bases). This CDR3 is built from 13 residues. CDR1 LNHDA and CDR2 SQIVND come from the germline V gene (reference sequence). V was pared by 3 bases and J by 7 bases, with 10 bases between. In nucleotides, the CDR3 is TGTGCCAGTAGTATGAGGGGAGACCAGCCCCAGCATTTT. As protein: CASSMRGDQPQHF.

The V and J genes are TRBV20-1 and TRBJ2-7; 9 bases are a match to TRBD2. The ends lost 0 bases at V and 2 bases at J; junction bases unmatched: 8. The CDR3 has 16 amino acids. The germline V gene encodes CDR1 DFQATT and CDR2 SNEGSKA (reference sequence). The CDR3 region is CSARDQGSGGPYEQYF. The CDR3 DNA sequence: TGCAGTGCTAGAGATCAGGGTAGCGGGGGTCCCTACGAGCAGTACTTC.

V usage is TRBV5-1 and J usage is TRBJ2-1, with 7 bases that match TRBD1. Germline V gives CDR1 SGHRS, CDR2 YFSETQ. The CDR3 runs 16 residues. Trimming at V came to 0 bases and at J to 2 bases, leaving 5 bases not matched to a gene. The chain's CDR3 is CASSLGQGEPYNEQFF. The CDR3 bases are TGCGCCAGCAGCTTGGGACAGGGCGAACCCTACAATGAGCAGTTCTTC. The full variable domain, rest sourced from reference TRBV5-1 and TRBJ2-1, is KAGVTQTPRYLIKTRGQQVTLSCSPISGHRSVSWYQQTPGQGLQFLFEYFSETQRNKGNFPGRFSGRQFSNSRSEMNVSTLELGDSALYLCASSLGQGEPYNEQFFGPGTRLTVL.

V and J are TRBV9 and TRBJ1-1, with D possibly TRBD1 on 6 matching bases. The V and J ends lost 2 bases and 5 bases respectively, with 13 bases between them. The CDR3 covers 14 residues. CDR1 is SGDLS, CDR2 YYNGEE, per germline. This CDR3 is CASSVSGGRTEAFF. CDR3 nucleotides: TGTGCCAGCAGCGTTTCTGGGGGCAGGACTGAAGCTTTCTTT.

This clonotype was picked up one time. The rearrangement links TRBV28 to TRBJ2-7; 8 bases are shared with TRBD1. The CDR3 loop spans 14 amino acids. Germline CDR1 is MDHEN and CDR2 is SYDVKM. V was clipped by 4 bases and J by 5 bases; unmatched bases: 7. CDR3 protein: CASSYPDRVDEQYF. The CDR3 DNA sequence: TGTGCCAGCAGTTACCCGGACAGGGTAGACGAGCAGTACTTC.

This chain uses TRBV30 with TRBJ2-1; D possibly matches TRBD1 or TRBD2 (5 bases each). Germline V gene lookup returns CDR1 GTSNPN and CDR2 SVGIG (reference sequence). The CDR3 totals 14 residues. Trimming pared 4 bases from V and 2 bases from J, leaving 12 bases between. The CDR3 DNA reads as TGTGCCTGGATGGAGTGGGGGACCTACAATGAGCAGTTCTTC. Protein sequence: CAWMEWGTYNEQFF. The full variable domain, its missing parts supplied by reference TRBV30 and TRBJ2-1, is SQTIHQWPATLVQPVGSPLSLECTVEGTSNPNLYWYRQAAGRGLQLLFYSVGIGQISSEVPQNLSASRPQDRQFILSSKKLLLSDSGFYLCAWMEWGTYNEQFFGPGTRLTVL.

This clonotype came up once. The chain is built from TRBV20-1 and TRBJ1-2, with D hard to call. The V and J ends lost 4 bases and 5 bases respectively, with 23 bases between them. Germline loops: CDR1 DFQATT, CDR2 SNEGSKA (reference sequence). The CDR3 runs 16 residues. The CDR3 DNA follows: TGCAGTGCTACGAGAATCAGCGCGGGTATTTCGTATGGCTACACCTTC. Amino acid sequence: CSATRISAGISYGYTF.

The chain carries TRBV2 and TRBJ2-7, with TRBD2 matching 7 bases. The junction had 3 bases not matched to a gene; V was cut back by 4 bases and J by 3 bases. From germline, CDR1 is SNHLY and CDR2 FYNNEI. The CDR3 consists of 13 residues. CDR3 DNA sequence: TGTGCCAGCAGTGGTCTAGCGGACTACGAGCAGTACTTC. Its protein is CASSGLADYEQYF. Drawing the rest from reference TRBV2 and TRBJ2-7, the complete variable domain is EPEVTQTPSHQVTQMGQEVILRCVPISNHLYFYWYRQILGQKVEFLVSFYNNEISEKSEIFDDQFSVERPDGSNFTLKIRSTKLEDSAMYFCASSGLADYEQYFGPGTRLTVT.

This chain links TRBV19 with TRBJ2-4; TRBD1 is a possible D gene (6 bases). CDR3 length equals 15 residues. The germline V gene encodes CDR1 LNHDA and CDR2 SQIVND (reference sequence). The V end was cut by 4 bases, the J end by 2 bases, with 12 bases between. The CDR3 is CASSTAGDSKNIQYF. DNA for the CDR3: TGTGCCAGTAGTACCGCAGGGGATTCCAAAAACATTCAGTACTTC. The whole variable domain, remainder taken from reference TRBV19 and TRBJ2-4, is DGGITQSPKYLFRKEGQNVTLSCEQNLNHDAMYWYRQDPGQGLRLIYYSQIVNDFQKGDIAEGYSVSREKKESFPLTVTSAQKNPTAFYLCASSTAGDSKNIQYFGAGTRLSVL.

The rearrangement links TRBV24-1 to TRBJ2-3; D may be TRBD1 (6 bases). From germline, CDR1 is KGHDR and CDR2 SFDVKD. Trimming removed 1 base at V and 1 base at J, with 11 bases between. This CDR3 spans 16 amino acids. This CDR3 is CATSDFTGSGTDTQYF. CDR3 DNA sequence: TGTGCCACCAGTGATTTTACAGGGAGCGGCACAGATACGCAGTATTTT.

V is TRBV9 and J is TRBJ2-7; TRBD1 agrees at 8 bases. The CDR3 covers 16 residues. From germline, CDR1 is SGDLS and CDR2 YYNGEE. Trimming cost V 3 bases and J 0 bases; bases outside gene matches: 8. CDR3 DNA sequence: TGTGCCAGCAGCGCTTTCACAGGGGGGAGCTCCTACGAGCAGTACTTC. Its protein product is CASSAFTGGSSYEQYF.

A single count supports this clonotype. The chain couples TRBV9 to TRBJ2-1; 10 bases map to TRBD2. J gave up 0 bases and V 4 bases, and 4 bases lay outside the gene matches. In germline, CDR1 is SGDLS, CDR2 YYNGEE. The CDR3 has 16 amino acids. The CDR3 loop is CASSLLAGYSYNEQFF. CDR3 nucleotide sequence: TGTGCCAGCAGCCTACTAGCGGGGTACTCCTACAATGAGCAGTTCTTC.

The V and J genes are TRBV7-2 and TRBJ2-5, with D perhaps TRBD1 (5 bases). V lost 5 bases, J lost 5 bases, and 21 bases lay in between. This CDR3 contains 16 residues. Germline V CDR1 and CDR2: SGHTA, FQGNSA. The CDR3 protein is CASSHEIGADLETQYF. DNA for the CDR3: TGTGCCAGCAGCCACGAGATAGGGGCCGACTTGGAGACCCAGTACTTC. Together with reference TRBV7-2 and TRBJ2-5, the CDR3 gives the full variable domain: GAGVSQSPSNKVTEKGKDVELRCDPISGHTALYWYRQSLGQGLEFLIYFQGNSAPDKSGLPSDRFSAERTGGSVSTLTIQRTQQEDSAVYLCASSHEIGADLETQYFGPGTRLLVL.

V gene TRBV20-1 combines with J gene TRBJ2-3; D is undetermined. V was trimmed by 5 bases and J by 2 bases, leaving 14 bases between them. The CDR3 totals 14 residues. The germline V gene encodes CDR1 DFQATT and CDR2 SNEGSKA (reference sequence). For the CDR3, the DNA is TGCAGTGCTGCGCCGGAGCCTCACACAGATACGCAGTATTTT. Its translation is CSAAPEPHTDTQYF.

CDR3 DNA sequence: TGTGCCAGCAGCCCCGGGACGAGGAACGCCAAAAACATTCAGTACTTC. Translating gives CASSPGTRNAKNIQYF. This chain joins TRBV5-4 and TRBJ2-4, with D perhaps TRBD1 or TRBD2 (5 bases each). Germline V gene lookup returns CDR1 SGHNT and CDR2 YYREEE (reference sequence). The germline V and J ends were trimmed by 4 bases and 1 base, with 15 bases remaining between them. The CDR3 covers 16 residues.

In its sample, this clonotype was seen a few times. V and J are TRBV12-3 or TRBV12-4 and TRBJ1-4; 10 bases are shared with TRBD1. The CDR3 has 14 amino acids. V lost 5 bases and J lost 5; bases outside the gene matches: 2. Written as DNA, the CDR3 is TGTGCCAGCAGTCCGGGACAGGGGAATGAAAAACTGTTTTTT. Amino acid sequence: CASSPGQGNEKLFF.

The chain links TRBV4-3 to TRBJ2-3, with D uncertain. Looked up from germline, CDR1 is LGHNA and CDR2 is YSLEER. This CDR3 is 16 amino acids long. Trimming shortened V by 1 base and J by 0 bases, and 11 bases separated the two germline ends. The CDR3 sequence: CASSQGRPASTDTQYF. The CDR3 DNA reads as TGCGCCAGCAGCCAAGGTCGTCCAGCCAGCACAGATACGCAGTATTTT.